This TCR beta chain was recovered during a study of T cell changes during pregnancy in multiple sclerosis (dated by TCRdb to 2018 to 2020). Some background on the complete study: The study examined how the T cell repertoire changed over the course of pregnancy in women with multiple sclerosis.

The library was built by means of the immunoSEQ multiplex PCR assay. In its TCRdb copy, this immuneACCESS table keeps in-frame sequences only and misses some clones. Where compared with another copy, unresolved V genes explain less than half of these, and the others have no known cause. This sample has roughly 83,000 clones in its table, and roughly nine tenths of those were observed once. The ten largest clones take up roughly 3.5% of the sample. The CDR3 starts with the cysteine, ends with the phenylalanine, and has 12 residues. This entry keeps only the CDR3 DNA: 36 bases, framed from base 1. According to the germline V gene (reference sequence), CDR1 reads MNHEY and CDR2 reads SMNVEV. Between the V and J ends, shortened by 2 bases and 4 bases respectively, the junction contains 4 bases. About this clone itself: What antigen it recognizes has not been identified. Within one base of it there is no much larger clone, and no base qualities were kept.

The sample here was PBMCs, taken in the first trimester of pregnancy. The receptor comes from a female donor in good health, serving as a control in a pregnancy study. Some clones in this sample may be carry-over from other donors' samples. The sequence is built from TRBV27 and TRBJ2-3, with no reliable assignment of the D segment. In nucleotide form, the sequence is TGTGCCAGCAGTTTACCGGCAGATACGCAGTATTTT. Translated, this is CASSLPADTQYF.